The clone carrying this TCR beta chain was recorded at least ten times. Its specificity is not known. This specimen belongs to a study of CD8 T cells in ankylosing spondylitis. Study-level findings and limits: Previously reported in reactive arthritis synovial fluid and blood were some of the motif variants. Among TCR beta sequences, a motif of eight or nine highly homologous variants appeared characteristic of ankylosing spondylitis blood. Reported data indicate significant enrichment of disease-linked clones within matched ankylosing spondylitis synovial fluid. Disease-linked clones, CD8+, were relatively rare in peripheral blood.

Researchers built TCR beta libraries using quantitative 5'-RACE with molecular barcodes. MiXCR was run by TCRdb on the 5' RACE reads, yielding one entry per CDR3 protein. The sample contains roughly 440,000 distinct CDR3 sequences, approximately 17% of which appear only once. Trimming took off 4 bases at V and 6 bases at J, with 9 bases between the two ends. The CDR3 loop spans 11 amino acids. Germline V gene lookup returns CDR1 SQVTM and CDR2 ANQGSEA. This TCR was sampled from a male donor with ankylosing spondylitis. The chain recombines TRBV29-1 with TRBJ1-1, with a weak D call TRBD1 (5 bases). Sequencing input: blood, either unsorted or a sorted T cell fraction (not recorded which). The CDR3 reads CSVGDVAEAFF. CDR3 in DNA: TGCAGCGTTGGGGACGTTGCTGAAGCTTTCTTT.